These 29 T cell receptor beta chains were all obtained from the same sample, sequenced in a study of T cells after yellow fever vaccination. A single record per CDR3 protein comes from TCRdb applying MiXCR to the 5' RACE reads. The repertoire consists of about 550,000 distinct CDR3 sequences, with over 15% occurring once and the leading ten covering over 11%. Sequencing used PBMCs, obtained 15 days after the yellow fever booster vaccination. Receptor source: a man aged 25-45 years who received the YFV17D yellow fever vaccine.

V usage is TRBV7-2 and J usage is TRBJ2-1; 8 nucleotides align to TRBD2. The CDR3 runs 16 residues. Looked up from germline, CDR1 is SGHTA and CDR2 is FQGNSA. The V gene end was trimmed by 5 bases and the J gene end by 7 bases; junction bases not matched to a gene: 13. DNA of the CDR3: TGTGCCAGCAGCCCCCGAGGAGCGGGAGAAGTAAATGAGCAGTTCTTC. It is translated as CASSPRGAGEVNEQFF.

This clonotype was observed a few times. The V gene is TRBV7-9, the J gene TRBJ2-7; D call uncertain. The germline V gene has CDR1 SEHNR and CDR2 FQNEAQ (reference sequence). The V and J ends lost 2 bases and 3 bases respectively, with 8 bases between them. This CDR3 is 13 amino acids long. The CDR3 coding sequence is TGTGCCAGCAGCTTACCACCTGACTACGAGCAGTACTTC. It is translated as CASSLPPDYEQYF.

The V and J genes are TRBV28 and TRBJ1-3; no clear D gene. The germline V gene has CDR1 MDHEN and CDR2 SYDVKM. Trimming removed 7 bases at V and 10 bases at J, with 5 bases between. CDR3 size: 9 residues. The CDR3 bases are TGTGCCAGCACGACAACCATATATTTT. It is translated as CASTTTIYF.

V usage is TRBV14 and J usage is TRBJ2-3; D is undetermined. Trimming removed 5 bases at V and 5 bases at J, with 5 bases between. Germline V gene lookup returns CDR1 SGHDN and CDR2 FVKESK. The CDR3 is 11 residues long. CDR3 sequence: CASSKIDTQYF. The CDR3 region has the DNA TGTGCCAGCAGCAAGATAGATACGCAGTATTTT.

This clonotype was seen a few times. One end of the junction varies from germline; a read error may be responsible. The rearrangement links TRBV5-1 to TRBJ2-1; D is tentatively TRBD1 or TRBD2 (6 bases each). CDR1 and CDR2 from the germline V gene are SGHRS and YFSETQ. There are 15 residues in the CDR3. The CDR3: CASSLGGTGFQGGIF. CDR3 DNA: TGCGCCAGCAGCTTGGGCGGCACAGGGTTTCAAGGGGGGATCTTC.

This clonotype was counted a few times. V is TRBV7-2 and J is TRBJ2-1, with TRBD2 matching 11 bases. Germline V gene data show CDR1 as SGHTA and CDR2 as FQGNSA. This CDR3 comprises 14 residues. Trimming cost V 5 bases and J 9 bases; bases outside gene matches: 6. In DNA form, the CDR3 reads TGTGCCAGCAGCCTTGTAGCGGGAGGGGCTGAGCAGTTCTTC. This gives the protein CASSLVAGGAEQFF. Combining the CDR3 with reference TRBV7-2 and TRBJ2-1 gives the whole variable domain GAGVSQSPSNKVTEKGKDVELRCDPISGHTALYWYRQSLGQGLEFLIYFQGNSAPDKSGLPSDRFSAERTGGSVSTLTIQRTQQEDSAVYLCASSLVAGGAEQFFGPGTRLTVL.

This clonotype turned up a few times. The gene calls are TRBV20-1 and TRBJ2-7; D is possibly TRBD2 (5 bases). The V gene lost 0 bases and the J gene lost 2 bases, with 14 bases spanning the gap. This CDR3 is 15 amino acids long. The germline gives CDR1 DFQATT, CDR2 SNEGSKA (reference sequence). The CDR3 DNA reads as TGCAGTGCTAGAGAGACGGGTAGCGCAGCCTACGAGCAGTACTTC. Translated: CSARETGSAAYEQYF.

On this clonotype: Germline is not matched at one junction end, which may reflect a read error. The CDR3 loop reads CASRMGLPGGELIF. Written as DNA, the CDR3 is TGTGCCAGCAGGATGGGACTGCCGGGCGGGGAGCTGATTTTT. V usage is TRBV6-2 or TRBV6-3 and J usage is TRBJ2-2, with D perhaps TRBD2 (6 bases). Germline V gene lookup returns CDR1 MNHEY and CDR2 SVGEGT. This CDR3 has 14 residues.

This clonotype was seen only a few times. This sequence joins TRBV15 and TRBJ2-3; D remains unclear. Per the germline V gene, CDR1 is LNHNV and CDR2 is YYDKDF (reference sequence). The CDR3 has 15 residues. V lost 3 bases and J lost 2, with 12 bases in between. The CDR3 DNA sequence: TGTGCCACCAGCAGCGGACCGCCTAACACAGATACGCAGTATTTT. It yields the protein CATSSGPPNTDTQYF.

This clonotype was counted only a few times. The gene calls are TRBV6-2 or TRBV6-3 and TRBJ1-1; D call uncertain. V was shortened by 7 bases and J by 3 bases, with 15 bases between the two germline ends. In germline, CDR1 is MNHEY, CDR2 SVGEGT. The CDR3 has 14 residues. CDR3 in DNA: TGTGCCAGCACCTCTACGGGAACCGACACTGAAGCTTTCTTT. It yields the protein CASTSTGTDTEAFF.

V usage is TRBV4-3 and J usage is TRBJ2-1; TRBD2 matches at 9 bases. CDR1 LGHNA and CDR2 YSLEER come from the germline V gene. Germline trimming cut 0 bases from V and 2 bases from J; bases unmatched to any gene: 5. The CDR3 runs 17 residues. CDR3 in amino acids: CASSQEVAGVPYNEQFF. The CDR3 DNA reads as TGCGCCAGCAGCCAAGAAGTAGCGGGAGTTCCCTACAATGAGCAGTTCTTC.

The chain has TRBV5-1 and TRBJ2-7, with D uncertain. The CDR3 contains 14 residues. Germline CDR1 SGHRS, CDR2 YFSETQ. Trimming removed 4 bases from V and 6 bases from J, with 17 bases in between. CDR3 residues: CASSGGVYGGEQYF. CDR3 bases: TGCGCCAGCAGCGGTGGGGTCTACGGTGGCGAGCAGTACTTC. Variable domain in full (rest from reference TRBV5-1 and TRBJ2-7): KAGVTQTPRYLIKTRGQQVTLSCSPISGHRSVSWYQQTPGQGLQFLFEYFSETQRNKGNFPGRFSGRQFSNSRSEMNVSTLELGDSALYLCASSGGVYGGEQYFGPGTRLTVT.

The J gene is TRBJ1-2, the V gene TRBV20-1, with no clear D. This CDR3 spans 15 amino acids. Germline V gene sequence: CDR1 DFQATT, CDR2 SNEGSKA (reference sequence). Trimming shortened V by 0 bases and J by 4 bases, and 15 bases separated the two germline ends. The CDR3 protein is CSARDVTSPLYGYTF. The CDR3 DNA is TGCAGTGCTAGAGATGTAACCTCGCCGCTCTATGGCTACACCTTC.

This clonotype was counted between two and nine times. The V and J genes are TRBV4-3 and TRBJ2-7; 11 nucleotides line up with TRBD2. Germline CDR1 LGHNA, CDR2 YSLEER. The length of the CDR3 is 17 residues. After removal of 1 base from V and 2 bases from J, the junction contained 7 bases not matched to a gene. The CDR3 region is CASSQGLGTSGAYEQYF. CDR3 coding DNA: TGCGCCAGCAGCCAAGGCCTCGGGACTAGCGGAGCCTACGAGCAGTACTTC.

V and J are TRBV9 and TRBJ2-7, with D perhaps assigned TRBD1 or TRBD2 (5 bases each). This CDR3 is 13 amino acids long. The germline V gene has CDR1 SGDLS and CDR2 YYNGEE. V was shortened by 3 bases and J by 7 bases, with 14 bases between the two germline ends. The CDR3: CASSAPQGREQYF. The CDR3 coding sequence is TGTGCCAGCAGCGCGCCGCAGGGACGGGAGCAGTACTTC. The full variable domain, with the rest looked up from reference TRBV9 and TRBJ2-7, is DSGVTQTPKHLITATGQRVTLRCSPRSGDLSVYWYQQSLDQGLQFLIQYYNGEERAKGNILERFSAQQFPDLHSELNLSSLELGDSALYFCASSAPQGREQYFGPGTRLTVT.

In its sample, this clonotype was seen many times. V and J are TRBV7-2 and TRBJ2-1; D could derive from TRBD1 or TRBD2 (6 bases each). The CDR3 totals 14 residues. Deletions cut 0 bases from V and 8 bases from J, with 11 bases between. The V gene's germline CDR1 is SGHTA and CDR2 FQGNSA. The CDR3 is CASSLARGLDEQFF. CDR3 nucleotides: TGTGCCAGCAGCTTAGCCCGGGGGCTAGATGAGCAGTTCTTC.

This clonotype was seen more than once but under ten times. This chain uses TRBV7-2 with TRBJ2-7, with 9 bases fitting TRBD2. The germline V gene encodes CDR1 SGHTA and CDR2 FQGNSA. The CDR3 sequence is 15 residues long. The junction had 12 bases not matched to a gene; V was cut back by 5 bases and J by 7 bases. CDR3 nucleotides: TGTGCCAGCAGCCCCCGTGGCGGGAGGGTTTGGGAGCAGTACTTC. It yields the protein CASSPRGGRVWEQYF.

V and J are TRBV6-1 and TRBJ1-5; D is unresolved. The CDR3 sequence is 13 residues long. Trimming removed 6 bases from V and 1 base from J, with 7 bases in between. The germline CDR1 and CDR2 sequences are MNHNS and SASEGT. The CDR3 reads CASSLWSNQPQHF. CDR3 nucleotides: TGTGCCAGCAGCCTCTGGAGCAATCAGCCCCAGCATTTT.

The chain joins TRBV20-1 to TRBJ1-1, with a possible D match to TRBD1 (5 bases). This CDR3 contains 13 residues. CDR1 is DFQATT and CDR2 is SNEGSKA in the germline V gene (reference sequence). The ends were cut back, 2 bases at V and 6 bases at J, with 13 bases in the middle. This chain's CDR3 is CSARRGQGAEAFF. CDR3 nucleotides: TGCAGTGCTAGACGGGGCCAGGGCGCTGAAGCTTTCTTT.

This clonotype has only a few counts. The chain couples TRBV5-1 to TRBJ2-2; a weak D match, TRBD2 (6 bases). This CDR3 has 14 amino acids. V lost 4 bases and J 2 bases, leaving 9 bases between the germline ends. Germline V gene sequence: CDR1 SGHRS, CDR2 YFSETQ. In nucleotides, the CDR3 is TGCGCCAGCAGCCAGGGACTCAACACCGGGGAGCTGTTTTTT. Translated, it gives CASSQGLNTGELFF.

V gene TRBV9 combines with J gene TRBJ2-3; TRBD2 matches at 8 bases. J lost 10 bases, V lost 4 bases, and 14 bases had no gene match. Germline CDR1 SGDLS, CDR2 YYNGEE. This CDR3 comprises 15 residues. The CDR3 region is CASSKNSGTMASQYF. DNA of the CDR3: TGTGCCAGCAGCAAAAATAGCGGGACCATGGCCTCGCAGTATTTT.

The J gene is TRBJ2-1, the V gene TRBV5-6, with 10 bases lining up with TRBD2. In germline, CDR1 is SGHDT, CDR2 YYEEEE. The CDR3 runs to 13 residues. V was pared by 0 bases and J by 14 bases, with 5 bases of the junction left unmatched. CDR3 loop: CASSLASGSIEFF. DNA of the CDR3: TGTGCCAGCAGCTTGGCTAGCGGGAGTATAGAGTTCTTC. The whole variable domain, filled in from reference TRBV5-6 and TRBJ2-1, reads DAGVTQSPTHLIKTRGQQVTLRCSPKSGHDTVSWYQQALGQGPQFIFQYYEEEERQRGNFPDRFSGHQFPNYSSELNVNALLLGDSALYLCASSLASGSIEFFGPGTRLTVL.

This clonotype was detected many times. The chain combines TRBV7-2 with TRBJ1-2; 11 nucleotides line up with TRBD1. The CDR3 is 14 residues long. CDR1 is SGHTA, CDR2 FQGNSA, per germline. Germline trimming cut 5 bases from V and 7 bases from J; bases unmatched to any gene: 6. CDR3 region: CASSPRDRGAGYTF. CDR3 in DNA: TGTGCCAGCAGCCCGAGGGACAGGGGGGCTGGCTACACCTTC.

This chain joins TRBV18 and TRBJ2-2; D call uncertain. The V end lost 0 bases, the J end lost 3 bases, and 14 bases lay between the germline ends. There are 17 residues in the CDR3. CDR1 and CDR2 from the germline V gene are KGHSH and LQKENI. The CDR3 loop reads CASSPPRQAGYTGELFF. CDR3 in DNA: TGTGCCAGCTCACCACCACGCCAGGCTGGGTACACCGGGGAGCTGTTTTTT.

This chain connects TRBV7-2 to TRBJ2-7; 7 positions agree with TRBD1. CDR3 length: 17 amino acids. Looked up from germline, CDR1 is SGHTA and CDR2 is FQGNSA. V dropped 4 bases and J dropped 1; count of bases not matched to a gene: 13. CDR3 amino acids: CASSSVTRGGGSYEQYF. The CDR3 DNA reads as TGTGCCAGCAGCTCAGTAACTAGAGGGGGCGGTTCCTACGAGCAGTACTTC.

V is TRBV15 and J is TRBJ2-1; 10 bases are shared with TRBD2. J was trimmed by 9 bases and V by 0 bases; bases with no gene match: 8. CDR3 length: 16 residues. Looked up from germline, CDR1 is LNHNV and CDR2 is YYDKDF (reference sequence). The CDR3 sequence: CATSRDSALAGREQFF. In nucleotides, the CDR3 is TGTGCCACCAGCAGAGATTCCGCACTAGCGGGGCGTGAGCAGTTCTTC.

The chain has TRBV7-2 and TRBJ1-3, with D possibly matching TRBD1 (6 bases). Germline CDR1 and CDR2: SGHTA and FQGNSA. V shed 5 bases and J shed 4 bases, with 15 bases lying between them. The CDR3 covers 15 residues. CDR3 DNA: TGTGCCAGCAGCCCGCCACCAGGGGTGGGAAACACCATATATTTT. It codes for CASSPPPGVGNTIYF.

The chain joins TRBV5-1 to TRBJ2-5; 10 bases are a match to TRBD2. J lost 5 bases, V lost 0 bases, and 7 bases had no gene match. Per the germline V gene, CDR1 is SGHRS and CDR2 is YFSETQ. The CDR3 loop spans 16 amino acids. The CDR3 region has the DNA TGCGCCAGCAGCTTGGCTAGCGGGAGTCAAGGGGAGACCCAGTACTTC. Protein product: CASSLASGSQGETQYF.

The DNA for the CDR3 is TGTGCCAGCAGCTTAGGGACAGGGTCGCCCCAAGAGACCCAGTACTTC. It encodes CASSLGTGSPQETQYF. J is TRBJ2-5 and V is TRBV7-9; TRBD1 agrees at 8 bases. The CDR3 extends over 16 amino acids. Germline lookup yields CDR1 SEHNR and CDR2 FQNEAQ (reference sequence). J was trimmed by 1 base and V by 1 base; bases with no gene match: 5. The variable domain in full, with the rest retrieved from reference TRBV7-9 and TRBJ2-5, is DTGVSQNPRHKITKRGQNVTFRCDPISEHNRLYWYRQTLGQGPEFLTYFQNEAQLEKSRLLSDRFSAERPKGSFSTLEIQRTEQGDSAMYLCASSLGTGSPQETQYFGPGTRLLVL.